The clone carrying this T cell receptor (beta chain) was observed at least ten times. Its antigen is not identified. Transcripts of RNA were the source for amplifying TCR beta CDR3 regions. In the first round, RT-PCR was carried out with HTBI primers, and a multiplex PCR formed the second round. TCRdb re-called the multiplex PCR reads with MiXCR, one entry per CDR3 protein. The repertoire holds about 210,000 distinct CDR3 sequences, with around 30% as singletons. The V and J ends lost 1 base and 5 bases respectively, with 17 bases between them. Germline assignment: CDR1 SGHTA and CDR2 FQGNSA. There are 16 residues in the CDR3. This sample is drawn from a study of Graves' ophthalmopathy and Graves' hyperthyroidism. Study context: Peripheral blood was obtained at first diagnosis, ahead of any treatment.

Study-wide results and limits: Cross-validated, the 13-signature model showed 87.88%/81.08% sensitivity/specificity, and 80%/75% in the test set. With around 65% sensitivity and about 78% specificity, the model predicted ophthalmopathy progression.

What was sequenced was peripheral blood. The sequence derives from a man aged 45-65 years with Graves' ophthalmopathy. The V gene is TRBV7-2, the J gene TRBJ2-5; weak D call: TRBD1 (6 bases). The CDR3 loop reads CASSLGGTYLLETQYF. The DNA of the CDR3 is TGTGCCAGCAGCTTAGGAGGGACATACCTCCTGGAGACCCAGTACTTC.